These 23 T cell receptor beta chains were sequenced from one sample in a study of cytomegalovirus exposure and HLA in healthy donors. The PCR was carried out with 60 Vbeta primers and 13 Jbeta primers. TCRdb's copy holds only in-frame clones and misses some; the assay was immunoSEQ multiplex PCR. The sample records some 95,000 clones, about 72% being singletons. The specimen was PBMCs. The receptors come from a man under 40 in good health and CMV-seronegative.

Here the CDR3 reads CASSEWDSHLLNYGYTF. Written as DNA, the CDR3 is TGCGCCAGCAGTGAGTGGGACAGCCACTTACTTAACTATGGCTACACCTTC. The chain is built from TRBV10-2 and TRBJ1-2; 7 positions agree with TRBD1. This CDR3 region has 17 residues. The germline CDR1 and CDR2 sequences are WSHSY and SAAADI. Trimming cost V 1 base and J 1 base; bases outside gene matches: 9.

A note on this clone: The same CDR3 also results from other DNA sequences found in this sample. J is TRBJ2-7 and V is TRBV5-1, with TRBD1 matching 8 bases. V lost 3 bases and J lost 4; bases outside the gene matches: 6. Looked up from germline, CDR1 is SGHRS and CDR2 is YFSETQ. This CDR3 comprises 14 residues. CDR3 DNA sequence: TGCGCCAGCAGCTCCGGGACAGGAATTTACGAGCAGTACTTC. Its protein product is CASSSGTGIYEQYF.

This rearrangement joins TRBV19 to TRBJ1-5; a possible D gene is TRBD1 (5 bases). Germline V gives CDR1 LNHDA, CDR2 SQIVND (reference sequence). CDR3 size: 14 residues. V gave up 6 bases and J gave up 0 bases, with 9 bases separating them. The CDR3 nucleotides read TGTGCCAGTAGCCCAGGGTCTAGCAATCAGCCCCAGCATTTT. Its protein product is CASSPGSSNQPQHF.

V usage is TRBV28 and J usage is TRBJ2-7; 8 bases match TRBD1. The V gene's germline CDR1 is MDHEN and CDR2 SYDVKM. V shed 8 bases and J 0 bases; nucleotides not matched to a gene: 3. This CDR3 has 13 residues. CDR3 in DNA: TGTGCCAGCGGACAGGGCTCCTCCTACGAGCAGTACTTC. Translation: CASGQGSSYEQYF.

CDR3 region: CAWSAGFGYGTSGAYEQYF. CDR3 bases: TGTGCCTGGAGCGCAGGATTTGGCTACGGGACTAGCGGGGCCTACGAGCAGTACTTC. The V gene is TRBV30, the J gene TRBJ2-7; 13 nucleotides agree with TRBD2. The CDR3 consists of 19 residues. V lost 3 bases and J lost 2; bases outside the gene matches: 16. In germline, CDR1 is GTSNPN, CDR2 SVGIG (reference sequence). Combining the CDR3 with reference TRBV30 and TRBJ2-7 gives the whole variable domain SQTIHQWPATLVQPVGSPLSLECTVEGTSNPNLYWYRQAAGRGLQLLFYSVGIGQISSEVPQNLSASRPQDRQFILSSKKLLLSDSGFYLCAWSAGFGYGTSGAYEQYFGPGTRLTVT.

V is TRBV4-1 and J is TRBJ2-7; TRBD2 aligns across 11 bases. V lost 4 bases and J lost 3; bases outside the gene matches: 5. Germline CDR1 is MGHRA and CDR2 is YSYEKL. This CDR3 has 15 amino acids. Written as DNA, the CDR3 is TGCGCCAGCAGCCTCAAGGGGACTAGCGGCTACGAGCAGTACTTC. Its translation is CASSLKGTSGYEQYF.

A single count supports this clone. V is TRBV7-9 and J is TRBJ1-4, with TRBD1 matching 9 bases. Germline CDR1 SEHNR, CDR2 FQNEAQ (reference sequence). V dropped 5 bases and J dropped 8; count of bases not matched to a gene: 6. This CDR3 is built from 14 residues. CDR3 region: CASSTGQGYEKLFF. CDR3 nucleotides: TGTGCCAGCAGCACCGGACAGGGGTACGAAAAACTGTTTTTT.

Comment on this clone: Germline is not matched at one junction end, which may reflect a read error. CDR3 nucleotides: TGCGCCAGCAGACAAGGAGGAGGGTACAATGAGCAGTTCTTC. This gives the protein CASRQGGGYNEQFF. This chain uses TRBV4-1 with TRBJ2-1; possible D gene TRBD2, 6 bases. Germline V gene lookup returns CDR1 MGHRA and CDR2 YSYEKL. The CDR3 loop spans 14 amino acids.

This chain joins TRBV2 and TRBJ2-5, with 10 nucleotides matching TRBD2. Germline-derived CDR1 and CDR2 are SNHLY and FYNNEI. After removal of 2 bases from V and 5 bases from J, the junction contained 14 bases not matched to a gene. This CDR3 is built from 18 residues. DNA for the CDR3: TGTGCCAGCAGTGAAATACTTAGAACTAGCGGGATGAGCGAGACCCAGTACTTC. Protein product: CASSEILRTSGMSETQYF.

CDR3 bases: TGCGCCAGCAGCTTGGCCTCGGGGACAGGGGGCAGTGATGGCTACACCTTC. Translating it yields CASSLASGTGGSDGYTF. The V call is TRBV5-1, the J call TRBJ1-2, with 12 bases lining up with TRBD1. V lost 0 bases and J lost 6; bases outside the gene matches: 9. The CDR3 runs 17 residues. Germline V CDR1 and CDR2: SGHRS, YFSETQ.

This chain links TRBV7-2 with TRBJ1-1, with D possibly matching TRBD1 (5 bases). The CDR3 contains 14 residues. V shed 2 bases and J shed 4 bases, with 11 bases lying between them. Germline CDR1 is SGHTA and CDR2 is FQGNSA. Here the CDR3 reads CASSLFSTVTEAFF. CDR3 bases: TGTGCCAGCAGCTTATTTTCGACAGTCACTGAAGCTTTCTTT.

Of note for this clone: Sequence at one end of the junction differs from germline and may be a read error. This chain links TRBV7-9 with TRBJ2-5; no firm D call. CDR3 length: 9 amino acids. Germline CDR1 and CDR2: SEHNR and FQNEAQ (reference sequence). In nucleotides, the CDR3 is TGTTCCAGCAGTTCCACTACCGACTTC. It translates to CSSSSTTDF.

The chain has TRBV7-2 and TRBJ2-7; 10 bases line up with TRBD1. Germline V CDR1 and CDR2: SGHTA, FQGNSA. This CDR3 comprises 16 residues. Trimming cost V 4 bases and J 6 bases; bases outside gene matches: 12. CDR3 DNA: TGTGCCAGCAGCTCGATTCCGGGACAGGGGAGTTTCGAGCAGTACTTC. It is translated as CASSSIPGQGSFEQYF.

This clone was observed a few times. V gene TRBV14 combines with J gene TRBJ2-1; D gene ambiguous. The CDR3 loop spans 11 amino acids. Trimming stripped 3 bases from V and 9 bases from J, with 6 bases between. The germline CDR1 and CDR2 sequences are SGHDN and FVKESK. The DNA of the CDR3 is TGTGCCAGCAGCCATGTAGCTGAGCAGTTCTTC. As protein: CASSHVAEQFF.

This clone was recorded only once. The chain is built from TRBV4-1 and TRBJ1-5; D ambiguous. V was shortened by 3 bases and J by 2 bases, with 11 bases between the two germline ends. Germline V gene sequence: CDR1 MGHRA, CDR2 YSYEKL. The CDR3 is 15 residues long. CDR3 sequence: CASSQRFAGNQPQHF. CDR3 nucleotides: TGCGCCAGCAGCCAGAGGTTCGCGGGCAATCAGCCCCAGCATTTT.

This CDR3 reads CASSPLAGGSYNEQFF. The CDR3, as DNA: TGTGCCAGCAGCCCTTTAGCGGGAGGCTCCTACAATGAGCAGTTCTTC. The J gene is TRBJ2-1, the V gene TRBV7-3; TRBD2 aligns across 10 bases. Germline trimming cut 5 bases from V and 0 bases from J; bases unmatched to any gene: 4. The V gene's germline CDR1 is SGHTA and CDR2 FQGTGA. The CDR3 extends over 16 amino acids.

The chain couples TRBV28 to TRBJ1-1; D gene ambiguous. The V end lost 2 bases, the J end lost 11 bases, and 12 bases lay between the germline ends. Germline assignment: CDR1 MDHEN and CDR2 SYDVKM. The CDR3 has 12 amino acids. The CDR3 region has the DNA TGTGCCAGCAGTTTAGCTCCGACGGGGGCTTTCTTT. Residues: CASSLAPTGAFF.

The chain couples TRBV5-4 to TRBJ2-3; tentative D call: TRBD2 (6 bases). V dropped 1 base and J dropped 2 bases, with 11 bases sitting between them. Germline V gene data show CDR1 as SGHNT and CDR2 as YYREEE (reference sequence). The CDR3 spans 15 residues. The CDR3 DNA sequence: TGTGCCAGCAGCTTGTACGGGAGCGACACAGATACGCAGTATTTT. As protein: CASSLYGSDTDTQYF.

The J gene is TRBJ2-1, the V gene TRBV9, with 7 bases matching TRBD2. V was clipped by 3 bases and J by 3 bases; unmatched bases: 3. Germline loops: CDR1 SGDLS, CDR2 YYNGEE. This CDR3 is built from 14 residues. Written as DNA, the CDR3 is TGTGCCAGCAGCGCCGGGGGGATCTACAATGAGCAGTTCTTC. This codes for CASSAGGIYNEQFF.

This clone was seen a few times. The chain is built from TRBV19 and TRBJ2-5; 9 positions agree with TRBD1. V was pared by 6 bases and J by 2 bases, with 4 bases of the junction left unmatched. Looked up from germline, CDR1 is LNHDA and CDR2 is SQIVND (reference sequence). The CDR3 is 14 residues long. DNA for the CDR3: TGTGCCAGTAGGAAACAGGGGGCGCAAGAGACCCAGTACTTC. It codes for CASRKQGAQETQYF.

This chain connects TRBV19 to TRBJ1-1; D uncertain. Germline V CDR1 and CDR2: LNHDA, SQIVND (reference sequence). V was trimmed by 5 bases and J by 8 bases, leaving 9 bases between them. The CDR3 contains 11 residues. The CDR3 loop is CASSPGSEAFF. CDR3 DNA sequence: TGTGCCAGTAGTCCCGGGAGCGAAGCTTTCTTT.

This clone has just a few counts. The chain recombines TRBV4-1 with TRBJ1-5, with D tentatively TRBD1 (6 bases). V dropped 0 bases and J dropped 4 bases, with 19 bases sitting between them. Germline lookup yields CDR1 MGHRA and CDR2 YSYEKL. The CDR3 covers 18 residues. In nucleotides, the CDR3 is TGCGCCAGCAGCCAAGATCTTGCGGGGGGCTCGATTAATCAGCCCCAGCATTTT. Translating it yields CASSQDLAGGSINQPQHF.

Points on this clone: One end of the junction varies from germline; a read error may be responsible. This sequence joins TRBV18 and TRBJ2-6; the D gene is possibly TRBD1 (6 bases). Germline CDR1 and CDR2: KGHSH and LQKENI. This CDR3 is built from 16 residues. The CDR3 DNA reads TGTGCCCGCTCACCACCCTCAGGGGTTGGGGCCAACGTCCTGACTTTC. Translated: CARSPPSGVGANVLTF. Looking up the rest from reference TRBV18 and TRBJ2-6 gives the full variable domain: NAGVMQNPRHLVRRRGQEARLRCSPMKGHSHVYWYRQLPEEGLKFMVYLQKENIIDESGMPKERFSAEFPKEGPSILRIQQVVRGDSAAYFCARSPPSGVGANVLTFGAGSRLTVL.